This entry describes one TCR beta chain. This sample was included in a study of blood T cell repertoires in COVID-19. Study in general: Collection of acute and convalescent COVID-19 samples took place in the United States, Italy and Spain. The cDNA or gDNA used as material had been derived from T cells, B-cell-depleted T cells, or PBMCs.

The authors' processing: Amplified reference gene primers provided the basis for estimating nucleated cell counts. The table came from immunoSEQ multiplex PCR; TCRdb's copy has only in-frame clones and leaves some out. Clone size and the V and J calls come from that table; the DNA yielded D and trimming. This repertoire shows roughly 140,000 clones, more than 80% found once; its top ten account for 8% to 10%. Germline-derived CDR1 and CDR2 are MNHEY and SVGAGI. V dropped 2 bases and J dropped 0; count of bases not matched to a gene: 4. The CDR3 totals 16 residues. This TCR was recovered from a woman older than 75 in a cohort sampled during active or convalescent COVID-19. Sequences were obtained from peripheral blood. The chain recombines TRBV6-5 with TRBJ2-1, with 7 bases lining up with TRBD2. This chain's CDR3 is CASSYEGGNSYNEQFF. The CDR3 DNA reads TGTGCCAGCAGTTACGAGGGAGGGAACTCCTACAATGAGCAGTTCTTC.